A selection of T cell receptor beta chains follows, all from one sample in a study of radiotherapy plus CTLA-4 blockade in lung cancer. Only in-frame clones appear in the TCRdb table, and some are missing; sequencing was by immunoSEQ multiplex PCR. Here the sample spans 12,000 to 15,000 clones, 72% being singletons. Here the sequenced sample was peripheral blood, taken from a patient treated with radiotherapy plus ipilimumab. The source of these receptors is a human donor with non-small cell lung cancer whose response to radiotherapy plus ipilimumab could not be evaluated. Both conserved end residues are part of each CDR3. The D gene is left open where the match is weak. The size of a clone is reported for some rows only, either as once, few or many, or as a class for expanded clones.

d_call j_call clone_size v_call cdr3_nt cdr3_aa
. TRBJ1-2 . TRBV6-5 TGTGCCAGCAGTTACTCTCTACAGCTGTATGGCTACACCTTC CASSYSLQLYGYTF
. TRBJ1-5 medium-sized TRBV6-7 TGTGCCAGCAGTCCCCAGGGGCAGCCCCAGCATTTT CASSPQGQPQHF
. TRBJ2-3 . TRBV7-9 TGTGCCAGCACCAATCTTTGGCCGGGCAGGGGGGGCACAGATACGCAGTATTTT CASTNLWPGRGGTDTQYF
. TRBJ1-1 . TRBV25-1 TGTGCCAGCAGTGATCTCCGAGCGGGTGCTGAAGCTTTCTTT CASSDLRAGAEAFF
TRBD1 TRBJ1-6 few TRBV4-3 TGCGCCAGCAGCCAATCCCCGACAGGGAGCAATTCACCCCTCCACTTT CASSQSPTGSNSPLHF
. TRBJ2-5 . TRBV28 TGTGCCAGCAGTCGGGGTACACAAGAGACCCAGTACTTC CASSRGTQETQYF
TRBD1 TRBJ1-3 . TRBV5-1 TGCGCCAGCAGCGCTGACAGGGGGCCGAGAAACACCATATATTTT CASSADRGPRNTIYF
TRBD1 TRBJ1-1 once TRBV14 TGTGCCAGCAGCCCCATGGACAGGGGGAATTCGGAAGCTTTCTTT CASSPMDRGNSEAFF
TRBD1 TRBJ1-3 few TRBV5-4 TGTGCCAGCAGCCGGGGACAGACTGGAAACACCATATATTTT CASSRGQTGNTIYF
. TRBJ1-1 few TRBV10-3 TGTGCCATCAGCCAACAGGGTAACACTGAAGCTTTCTTT CAISQQGNTEAFF
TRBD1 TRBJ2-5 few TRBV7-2 TGTGCCAGCAGTCGGGACAGGGGTGGGGAGACCCAGTACTTC CASSRDRGGETQYF
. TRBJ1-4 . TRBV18 TGTGCCAGCTCACCACCGCGGGGAGAAAAACTGTTTTTT CASSPPRGEKLFF
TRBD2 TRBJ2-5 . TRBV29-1 TGCAGCGTTGTGCGGGGGGGAGAGACCCAGTACTTC CSVVRGGETQYF
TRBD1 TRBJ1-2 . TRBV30 TGTGCCTCACAGGGGGCGGCCGGCAGCTATGGCTACACCTTC CASQGAAGSYGYTF
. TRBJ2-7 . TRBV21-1 TGTGCCAGCAGCAGACACAGGGACAGCATCCCCCATTTATCCTACGAGCAGTACTTC CASSRHRDSIPHLSYEQYF
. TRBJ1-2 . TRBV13 TGTGCCAGCAGCACTCCAGGCCCCCCCTATGGCTACACCTTC CASSTPGPPYGYTF
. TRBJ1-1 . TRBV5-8 TGTGCCAGCAGCCGCCGGGGGGGGCTGGGAACTGAAGCTTTCTTT CASSRRGGLGTEAFF
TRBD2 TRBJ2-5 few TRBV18 TGTGCCAGCTCACCCTTAGCGGGGGGGAAGCAAGAGACCCAGTACTTC CASSPLAGGKQETQYF
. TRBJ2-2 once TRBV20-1 TGCAGTGCTAGACGGGCCGGGGAGCTGTTTTTT CSARRAGELFF
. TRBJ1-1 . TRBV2 TGTGCCAGCAGTGTGTCACAGCTGAACACTGAAGCTTTCTTT CASSVSQLNTEAFF
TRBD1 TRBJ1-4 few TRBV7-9 TGTGCCAGCAGCCAGGGCAGGGGGTACGAAAAACTGTTTTTT CASSQGRGYEKLFF
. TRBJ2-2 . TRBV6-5 TGTGCCAGCAGTTACTCGAGCACCGGGGAGCTGTTTTTT CASSYSSTGELFF
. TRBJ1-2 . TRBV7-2 TGTGCCAGCAGCAATATCTATGGCTACACCTTC CASSNIYGYTF
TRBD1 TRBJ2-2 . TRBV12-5 TGTGCTAGTGCCCTCGGACAGGGGGCTGGCACCGGGGAGCTGTTTTTT CASALGQGAGTGELFF
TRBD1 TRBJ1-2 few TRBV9 TGTGCCAGCAGCGTAGAACAGGGGCAGGGCTACACCTTC CASSVEQGQGYTF
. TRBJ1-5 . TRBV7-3 TGTGCCAGCAGCCCAGATGGTGGGGGGGGTCAGCCCCAGCATTTT CASSPDGGGGQPQHF
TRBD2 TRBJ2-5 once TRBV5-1 TGCGCCAGCAGCTTGAACGGGGGGGCAGGACAAGAGACCCAGTACTTC CASSLNGGAGQETQYF
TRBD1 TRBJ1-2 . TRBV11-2 TGTGCCAGCAGCTTAGATCAGGGGGATGGCTACACCTTC CASSLDQGDGYTF
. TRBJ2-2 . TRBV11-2 TGTGCCAGCAGCTTAGAGGGGATGAGGGCCGGGGAGCTGTTTTTT CASSLEGMRAGELFF
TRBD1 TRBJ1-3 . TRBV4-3 TGCGCCAGCAGCCAAGATAGGTGGACAGGGGCAAGATATTTT CASSQDRWTGARYF
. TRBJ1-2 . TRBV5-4 TGTGCCAGCAGTTCAGGGGTCTCGGCTAACTATGGCTACACCTTC CASSSGVSANYGYTF
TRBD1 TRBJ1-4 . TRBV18 TGTGCCAGCTCACCGGACAGGGGAAATGAAAAACTGTTTTTT CASSPDRGNEKLFF
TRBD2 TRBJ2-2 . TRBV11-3 TGTGCCAGCAGCTATGGGGCTAGCGGGACCTATTCGGGCACCGGGGAGCTGTTTTTT CASSYGASGTYSGTGELFF
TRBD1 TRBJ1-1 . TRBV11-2 TGTGCCAGCAGCTTAGGGGACAGTCTGAACACTGAAGCTTTCTTT CASSLGDSLNTEAFF
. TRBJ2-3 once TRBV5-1 TGCGCCAGCAGCTTGGCCGGGGGACCCCCAGATACGCAGTATTTT CASSLAGGPPDTQYF
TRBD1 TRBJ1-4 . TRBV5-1 TGCGCCAGCAGCTCGACAGGGGTTAATGAAAAACTGTTTTTT CASSSTGVNEKLFF
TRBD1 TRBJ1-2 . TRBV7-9 TGTGCCAGCAGCTTCGGGGCAGGGGGTGACCATGGCTACACCTTC CASSFGAGGDHGYTF
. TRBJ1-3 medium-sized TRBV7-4 TGTGCCAGCAGCTCCCGGCGGATCTTGGAGAGAGGAAACACCATATATTTT CASSSRRILERGNTIYF
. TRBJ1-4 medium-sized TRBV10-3 TGTGCCATCAGTGACAGGGCTAATGAAAAACTGTTTTTT CAISDRANEKLFF
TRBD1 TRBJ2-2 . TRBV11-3 TGTGCCAGCAGTACTAGACAGGGGGACACCGGGGAGCTGTTTTTT CASSTRQGDTGELFF
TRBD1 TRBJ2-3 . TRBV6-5 TGTGCCAGTTCGAGGGGGCCAGATACGCAGTATTTT CASSRGPDTQYF
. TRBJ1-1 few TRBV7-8 TGTGCCAGCAGCTTAGGGGCAGGGAACATGAACACTGAAGCTTTCTTT CASSLGAGNMNTEAFF
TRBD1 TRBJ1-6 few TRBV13 TGTGCCAGCAGCCTGGGACAGGGAATGGGGAATTCACCCCTCCACTTT CASSLGQGMGNSPLHF
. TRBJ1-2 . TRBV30 TGTGCCTGGAATAAAAAGGGAGGGGAAGACTATGGCTACACCTTC CAWNKKGGEDYGYTF
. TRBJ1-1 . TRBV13 TGTGCCAGCAGCGTCACAGGGAAGTACACTGAAGCTTTCTTT CASSVTGKYTEAFF
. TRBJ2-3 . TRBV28 TGTGCCAGCAGTTCCCCACAGGCAGATACGCAGTATTTT CASSSPQADTQYF
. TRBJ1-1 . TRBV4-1 TGCGCCAGCAGCCAGTATCTTCTTATGAACACTGAAGCTTTCTTT CASSQYLLMNTEAFF
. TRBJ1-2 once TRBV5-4 TGTGCCAGCAGCGTACCTTTGGGGGAGGGATTCGGCTACACCTTC CASSVPLGEGFGYTF
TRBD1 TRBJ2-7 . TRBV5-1 TGCGCCAGCAGCCAAGGACAGGGGCCCTACGAGCAGTACTTC CASSQGQGPYEQYF
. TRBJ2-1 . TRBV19 TGTGCCAGTAGTATATCTGTCAGGGGATACTACAATGAGCAGTTCTTC CASSISVRGYYNEQFF